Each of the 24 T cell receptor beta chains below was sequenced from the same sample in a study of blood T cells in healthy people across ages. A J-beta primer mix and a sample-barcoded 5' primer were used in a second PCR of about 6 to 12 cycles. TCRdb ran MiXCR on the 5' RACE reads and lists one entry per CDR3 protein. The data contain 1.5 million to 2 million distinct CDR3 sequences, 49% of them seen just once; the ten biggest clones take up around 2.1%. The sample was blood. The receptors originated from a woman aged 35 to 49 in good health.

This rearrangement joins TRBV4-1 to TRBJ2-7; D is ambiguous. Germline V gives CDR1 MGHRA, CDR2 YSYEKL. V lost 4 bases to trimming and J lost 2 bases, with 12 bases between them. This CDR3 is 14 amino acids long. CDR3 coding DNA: TGCGCCAGCAGCCCCGAGACTGGGACCTACGAGCAGTACTTC. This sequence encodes CASSPETGTYEQYF.

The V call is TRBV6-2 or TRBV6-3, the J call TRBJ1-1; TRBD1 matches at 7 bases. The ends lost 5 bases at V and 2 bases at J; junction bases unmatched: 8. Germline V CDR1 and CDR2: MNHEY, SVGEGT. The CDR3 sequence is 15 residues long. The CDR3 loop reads CASSLPGQSNTEAFF. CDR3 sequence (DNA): TGTGCCAGCAGTCTACCGGGACAGAGTAACACTGAAGCTTTCTTT.

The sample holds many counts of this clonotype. The CDR3 loop is CASSASGARSNEQFF. The CDR3 nucleotides are TGTGCCAGCAGTGCCTCCGGGGCCCGATCCAATGAGCAGTTCTTC. This sequence joins TRBV6-2 or TRBV6-3 and TRBJ2-1; D may be TRBD1 or TRBD2 (5 bases each). This CDR3 contains 15 residues. Trimming cost V 5 bases and J 6 bases, with 17 bases left between them. Germline loops: CDR1 MNHEY, CDR2 SVGEGT.

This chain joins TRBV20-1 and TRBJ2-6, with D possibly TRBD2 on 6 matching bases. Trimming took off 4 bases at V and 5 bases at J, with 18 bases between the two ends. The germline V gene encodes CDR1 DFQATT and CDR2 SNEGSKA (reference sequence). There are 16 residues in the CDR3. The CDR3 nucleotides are TGCAGTGCTATTCTCCGCGGGGCTTTTCGGGCCAACGTCCTGACTTTC. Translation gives CSAILRGAFRANVLTF.

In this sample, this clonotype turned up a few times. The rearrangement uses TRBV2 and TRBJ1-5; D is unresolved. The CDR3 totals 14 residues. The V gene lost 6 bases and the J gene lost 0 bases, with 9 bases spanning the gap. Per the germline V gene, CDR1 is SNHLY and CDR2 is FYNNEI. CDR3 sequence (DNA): TGTGCCAGCAGACAGTTAGCTAGCAATCAGCCCCAGCATTTT. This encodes CASRQLASNQPQHF.

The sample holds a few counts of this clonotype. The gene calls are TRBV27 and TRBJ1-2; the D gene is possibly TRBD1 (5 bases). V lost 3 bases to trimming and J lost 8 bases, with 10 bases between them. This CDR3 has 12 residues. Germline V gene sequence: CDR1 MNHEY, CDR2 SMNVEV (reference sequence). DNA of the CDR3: TGTGCCAGCAGTTTCAAGGGGCAAGGCTACACCTTC. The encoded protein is CASSFKGQGYTF.

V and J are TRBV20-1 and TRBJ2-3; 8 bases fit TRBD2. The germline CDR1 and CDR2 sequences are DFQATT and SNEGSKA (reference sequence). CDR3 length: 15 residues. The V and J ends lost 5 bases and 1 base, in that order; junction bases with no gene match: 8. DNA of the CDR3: TGCAGTGCTTCATATAGCGGGAAGGGCACAGATACGCAGTATTTT. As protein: CSASYSGKGTDTQYF.

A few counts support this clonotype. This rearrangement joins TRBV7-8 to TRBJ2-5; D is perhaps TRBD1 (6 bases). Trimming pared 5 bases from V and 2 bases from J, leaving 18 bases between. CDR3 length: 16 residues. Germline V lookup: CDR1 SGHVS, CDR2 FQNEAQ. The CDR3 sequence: CASSPPRTDFQETQYF. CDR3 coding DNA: TGTGCCAGCAGCCCCCCTAGGACAGATTTTCAAGAGACCCAGTACTTC.

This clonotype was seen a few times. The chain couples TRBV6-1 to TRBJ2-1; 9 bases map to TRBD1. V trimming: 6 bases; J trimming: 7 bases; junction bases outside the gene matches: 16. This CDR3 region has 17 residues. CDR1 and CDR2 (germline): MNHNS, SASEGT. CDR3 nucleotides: TGTGCCAGCAGGCGGACAGCCGGGACAGGGAGTAGAAATGAGCAGTTCTTC. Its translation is CASRRTAGTGSRNEQFF.

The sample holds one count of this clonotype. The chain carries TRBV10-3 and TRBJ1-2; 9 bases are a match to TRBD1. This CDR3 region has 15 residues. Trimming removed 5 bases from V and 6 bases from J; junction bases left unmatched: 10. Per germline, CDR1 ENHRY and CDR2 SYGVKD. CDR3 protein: CAISTGTGRENGYTF. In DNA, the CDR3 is TGTGCCATCAGTACCGGGACAGGGAGGGAAAATGGCTACACCTTC.

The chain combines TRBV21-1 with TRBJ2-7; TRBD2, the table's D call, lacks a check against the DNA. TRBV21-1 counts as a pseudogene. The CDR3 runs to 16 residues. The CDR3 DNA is TGTGCCAGCAGCAAAACGACTAGCGGGGAGGCCTACGAGCAGTACTTC. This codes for CASSKTTSGEAYEQYF.

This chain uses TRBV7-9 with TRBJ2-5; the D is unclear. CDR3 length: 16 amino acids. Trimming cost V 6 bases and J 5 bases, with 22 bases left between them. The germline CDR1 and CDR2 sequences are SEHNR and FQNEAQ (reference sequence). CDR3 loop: CASSPPGPIVSETQYF. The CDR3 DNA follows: TGTGCCAGCAGTCCCCCGGGCCCCATAGTCTCTGAGACCCAGTACTTC.

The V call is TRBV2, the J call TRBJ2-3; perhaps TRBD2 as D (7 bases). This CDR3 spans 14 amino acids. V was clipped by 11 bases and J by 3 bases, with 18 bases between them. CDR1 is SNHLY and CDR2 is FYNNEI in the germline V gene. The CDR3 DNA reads TGTGCCCGAGGGGGAGGGGGGCCGACAGATACGCAGTATTTT. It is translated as CARGGGGPTDTQYF.

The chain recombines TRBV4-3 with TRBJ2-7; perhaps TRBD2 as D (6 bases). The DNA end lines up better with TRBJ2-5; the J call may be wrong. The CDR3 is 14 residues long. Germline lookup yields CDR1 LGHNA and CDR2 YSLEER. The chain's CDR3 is CASSHSWGDETQYF. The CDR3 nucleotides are TGCGCCAGCAGCCACTCTTGGGGGGACGAGACCCAGTACTTC.

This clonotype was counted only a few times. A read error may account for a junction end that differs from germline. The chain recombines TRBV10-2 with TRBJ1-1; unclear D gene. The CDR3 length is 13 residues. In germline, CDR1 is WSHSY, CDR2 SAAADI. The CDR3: CASRTGLNTEAFF. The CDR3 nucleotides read TGTGCCAGCAGGACGGGCCTCAACACTGAAGCTTTCTTT.

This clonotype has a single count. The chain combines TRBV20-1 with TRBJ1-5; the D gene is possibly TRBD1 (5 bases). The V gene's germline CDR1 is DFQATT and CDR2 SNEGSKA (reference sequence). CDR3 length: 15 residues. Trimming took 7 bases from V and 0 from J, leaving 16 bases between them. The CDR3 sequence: CSVGRDLYSNQPQHF. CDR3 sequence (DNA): TGCAGTGTCGGACGGGACCTATATAGCAATCAGCCCCAGCATTTT.

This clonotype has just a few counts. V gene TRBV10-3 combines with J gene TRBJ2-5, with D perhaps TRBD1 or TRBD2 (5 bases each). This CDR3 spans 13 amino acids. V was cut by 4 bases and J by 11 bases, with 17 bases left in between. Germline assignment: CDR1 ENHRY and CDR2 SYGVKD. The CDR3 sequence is CAISVKGVGEQYF. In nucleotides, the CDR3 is TGTGCCATCAGTGTTAAAGGGGTTGGGGAGCAGTACTTC.

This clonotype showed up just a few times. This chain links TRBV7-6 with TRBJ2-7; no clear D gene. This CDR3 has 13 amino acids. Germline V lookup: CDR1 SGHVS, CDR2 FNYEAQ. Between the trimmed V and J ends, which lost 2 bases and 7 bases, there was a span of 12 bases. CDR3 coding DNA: TGTGCCAGCAGCTTATACCCGAACGCTGAGCAGTACTTC. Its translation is CASSLYPNAEQYF.

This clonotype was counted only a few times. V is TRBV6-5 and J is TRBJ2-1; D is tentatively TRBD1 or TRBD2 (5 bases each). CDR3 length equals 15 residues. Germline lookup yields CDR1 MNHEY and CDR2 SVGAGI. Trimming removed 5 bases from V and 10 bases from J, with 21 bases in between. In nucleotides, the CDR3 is TGTGCCAGCAGTCAAACTCTCGGGACCCGAGACGAGCAGTTCTTC. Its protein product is CASSQTLGTRDEQFF.

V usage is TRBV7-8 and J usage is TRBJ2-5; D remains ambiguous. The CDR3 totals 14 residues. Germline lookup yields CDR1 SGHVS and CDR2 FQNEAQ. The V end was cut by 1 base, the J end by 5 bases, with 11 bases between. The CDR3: CASSLDGLLETQYF. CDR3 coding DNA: TGTGCCAGCAGCTTAGACGGCTTGTTGGAGACCCAGTACTTC.

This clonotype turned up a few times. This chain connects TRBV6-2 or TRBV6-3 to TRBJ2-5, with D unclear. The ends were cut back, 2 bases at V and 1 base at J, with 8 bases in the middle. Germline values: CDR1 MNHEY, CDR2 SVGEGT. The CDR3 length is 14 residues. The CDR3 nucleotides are TGTGCCAGCAGTTACCCTGGGTTCCAAGAGACCCAGTACTTC. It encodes CASSYPGFQETQYF.

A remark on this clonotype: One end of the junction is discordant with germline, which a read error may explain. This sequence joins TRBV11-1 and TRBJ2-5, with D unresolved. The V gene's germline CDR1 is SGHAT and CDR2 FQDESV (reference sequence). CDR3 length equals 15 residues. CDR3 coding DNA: TGTGCCAGCAGCTTAGCTTGGGCAGACCAAGGGACCCAGTACTTC. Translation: CASSLAWADQGTQYF. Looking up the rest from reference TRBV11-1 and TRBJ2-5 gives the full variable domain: EAEVAQSPRYKITEKSQAVAFWCDPISGHATLYWYRQILGQGPELLVQFQDESVVDDSQLPKDRFSAERLKGVDSTLKIQPAELGDSAMYLCASSLAWADQGTQYFGPGTRLLVL.

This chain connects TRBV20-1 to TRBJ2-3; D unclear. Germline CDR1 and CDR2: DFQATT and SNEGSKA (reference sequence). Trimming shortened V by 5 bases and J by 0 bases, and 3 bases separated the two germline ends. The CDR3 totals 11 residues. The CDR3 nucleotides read TGCAGTGCTTATAGCACAGATACGCAGTATTTT. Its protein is CSAYSTDTQYF.

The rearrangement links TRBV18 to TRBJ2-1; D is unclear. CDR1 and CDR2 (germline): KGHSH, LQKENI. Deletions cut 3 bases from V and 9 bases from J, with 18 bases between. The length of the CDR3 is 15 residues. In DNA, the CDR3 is TGTGCCAGCTCACCCATGGCATTCGTCGGCCGTGAGCAGTTCTTC. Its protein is CASSPMAFVGREQFF.